The rows below give T cell receptor beta chains drawn from one sample of a study of MAIT cells during Salmonella Paratyphi A infection. TCRdb processed the 5' RACE reads anew with MiXCR; each CDR3 protein has one entry. The sample lists over 750 distinct CDR3 sequences, over 20% occurring once. The material sequenced was MAIT cells from blood, taken at the last sampling point of the challenge study. The receptors here all came from a person between 18 and 75 years old who was deliberately infected with Salmonella Paratyphi A in a paratyphoid fever challenge study. Each CDR3 is given with its conserved first and last residue. The order of the fields is V gene, J gene, clone size, D gene, CDR3 DNA, CDR3 protein. The D gene is left open where the match is weak. Expanded clones are given a class, and other clones once, few, many or no size at all.

V gene: TRBV18
J gene: TRBJ1-4
clone size: large
D gene: -
CDR3 DNA: TGTGCCAGCTCACTATCAGCCCCTCCTAATGAAAAACTGTTTTTT
CDR3 protein: CASSLSAPPNEKLFF

V gene: TRBV27
J gene: TRBJ2-2
clone size: -
D gene: TRBD1
CDR3 DNA: TGTGCCAGCAGGTCGGGACAGGGGGAGACCGGGGAGCTGTTTTTT
CDR3 protein: CASRSGQGETGELFF

V gene: TRBV10-3
J gene: TRBJ2-5
clone size: -
D gene: -
CDR3 DNA: TGTGCCATCAGTGAGGGGTCTAGCAGTGAGACCCAGTACTTC
CDR3 protein: CAISEGSSSETQYF

V gene: TRBV6-4
J gene: TRBJ1-5
clone size: -
D gene: -
CDR3 DNA: TGTGCCAGCAGTGACTCGGCAGAAAATCAGCCCCAGCATTTT
CDR3 protein: CASSDSAENQPQHF

V gene: TRBV4-3
J gene: TRBJ1-4
clone size: -
D gene: -
CDR3 DNA: TGCGCCAGCAGCCACGCGAGGGGGGGGAATGAAAAACTGTTTTTT
CDR3 protein: CASSHARGGNEKLFF

V gene: TRBV20-1
J gene: TRBJ2-3
clone size: -
D gene: TRBD2
CDR3 DNA: TGCAGTGCTAGAGATCTACTAGCGGGGGTCACAGATACGCAGTATTTT
CDR3 protein: CSARDLLAGVTDTQYF

V gene: TRBV15
J gene: TRBJ2-7
clone size: few
D gene: -
CDR3 DNA: TGTGCCACCAGCAGGGACAGTCCCTACGAGCAGTACTTC
CDR3 protein: CATSRDSPYEQYF

V gene: TRBV6-4
J gene: TRBJ2-3
clone size: few
D gene: TRBD2
CDR3 DNA: TGTGCCAGCAGTGAGAGCGGGGGAGATTCGCGAACGCAGTATTTT
CDR3 protein: CASSESGGDSRTQYF

V gene: TRBV20-1
J gene: TRBJ2-7
clone size: -
D gene: -
CDR3 DNA: TGCAGTGCTAGAAGTCGGAACGACTACGAGCAGTACTTC
CDR3 protein: CSARSRNDYEQYF

V gene: TRBV7-8
J gene: TRBJ1-5
clone size: medium-sized
D gene: -
CDR3 DNA: TGTGCCAGCAGCCCCCGCGTTGGTCCTAGCAATCAGCCCCAGCATTTT
CDR3 protein: CASSPRVGPSNQPQHF

V gene: TRBV3-1
J gene: TRBJ2-3
clone size: -
D gene: -
CDR3 DNA: TGTGCCAGCAGCCAAGTCTACGGGGACCTCCCAGATACGCAGTATTTT
CDR3 protein: CASSQVYGDLPDTQYF

V gene: TRBV28
J gene: TRBJ2-2
clone size: large
D gene: -
CDR3 DNA: TGTGCCAGCAGTAAGGGGGGACTTGACACCGGGGAGCTGTTTTTT
CDR3 protein: CASSKGGLDTGELFF

V gene: TRBV12-3/TRBV12-4
J gene: TRBJ2-6
clone size: few
D gene: -
CDR3 DNA: TGTGCCAGCAGTTTAGGTGGGACGGAGAGCTCTGGGGCCAACGTCCTGACTTTC
CDR3 protein: CASSLGGTESSGANVLTF

V gene: TRBV3-1
J gene: TRBJ2-1
clone size: -
D gene: TRBD2
CDR3 DNA: TGTGAAAGAAGCCCCACGTGGGGTAGCGGGGGGGTTGAGCAGTTCTTC
CDR3 protein: CERSPTWGSGGVEQFF

V gene: TRBV6-2/TRBV6-3
J gene: TRBJ2-2
clone size: few
D gene: TRBD2
CDR3 DNA: TGTGCCAGCAGTTACACCCGGGAGGCCGGGGAGCTGTTTTTT
CDR3 protein: CASSYTREAGELFF

V gene: TRBV4-2
J gene: TRBJ2-1
clone size: few
D gene: TRBD2
CDR3 DNA: TGTGCCAGCAGCCAAGATGAGACTAGCGGGAATGAGCAGTTCTTC
CDR3 protein: CASSQDETSGNEQFF

V gene: TRBV20-1
J gene: TRBJ1-5
clone size: medium-sized
D gene: TRBD1
CDR3 DNA: TGCAGTGCCCAGCAGGCAGGGGGCGGCAATCAGCCCCAGCATTTT
CDR3 protein: CSAQQAGGGNQPQHF

V gene: TRBV6-4
J gene: TRBJ1-1
clone size: few
D gene: -
CDR3 DNA: TGTGCCAGCAGTAGGGGGGGCGAGAACACTGAAGCTTTCTTT
CDR3 protein: CASSRGGENTEAFF

V gene: TRBV4-2
J gene: TRBJ2-1
clone size: -
D gene: TRBD2
CDR3 DNA: TGTGCCAGCAGCCAAGAACTAGCGGGAGATTCAGGCAATGAGCAGTTCTTC
CDR3 protein: CASSQELAGDSGNEQFF

V gene: TRBV6-4
J gene: TRBJ2-3
clone size: -
D gene: -
CDR3 DNA: TGTGCCAGCAGTGGTGCGGAGCACACAGGTACGCAGTATTTT
CDR3 protein: CASSGAEHTGTQYF

V gene: TRBV6-1
J gene: TRBJ2-7
clone size: -
D gene: TRBD1
CDR3 DNA: TGTGCCAGCAGTGAAGGGGACAGTCCATCCTACGAGCAGTACTTC
CDR3 protein: CASSEGDSPSYEQYF

V gene: TRBV6-2/TRBV6-3
J gene: TRBJ2-1
clone size: medium-sized
D gene: -
CDR3 DNA: TGTGCCAGCAACGGCGGGGAGTCCTACAATGAGCAGTTCTTC
CDR3 protein: CASNGGESYNEQFF

V gene: TRBV6-1
J gene: TRBJ1-2
clone size: -
D gene: -
CDR3 DNA: TGTGCCAGCAGTGAAAGGGAGATCGCGAATGGCTACACCTTC
CDR3 protein: CASSEREIANGYTF

V gene: TRBV15
J gene: TRBJ2-1
clone size: -
D gene: -
CDR3 DNA: TGTGCCACCAGCAGAGATCCCGCGGGGAGCTCCTACAATGAGCAGTTCTTC
CDR3 protein: CATSRDPAGSSYNEQFF

V gene: TRBV4-1
J gene: TRBJ1-1
clone size: few
D gene: -
CDR3 DNA: TGCGCCAGCAGCCAAGTGGACAGGAACACTGAAGCTTTCTTT
CDR3 protein: CASSQVDRNTEAFF

V gene: TRBV20-1
J gene: TRBJ2-1
clone size: -
D gene: -
CDR3 DNA: TGCAGTGCTAGAGATTTCATAAGGGGGAGCTCCTACAATGAGCAGTTCTTC
CDR3 protein: CSARDFIRGSSYNEQFF

V gene: TRBV21-1
J gene: TRBJ1-1
clone size: -
D gene: -
CDR3 DNA: TGTGCCAGCAGCAAAGAAGCTTTCTTT
CDR3 protein: CASSKEAFF

V gene: TRBV6-1
J gene: TRBJ1-1
clone size: -
D gene: -
CDR3 DNA: TGTGCCAGCAAGGGAAAAGGGGGGAACACTGAAGCTTTCTTT
CDR3 protein: CASKGKGGNTEAFF

V gene: TRBV27
J gene: TRBJ2-7
clone size: -
D gene: TRBD1
CDR3 DNA: TGTGCCAGCAGTTTCGGGACAGGGGGTTACTACGAGCAGTACTTC
CDR3 protein: CASSFGTGGYYEQYF

V gene: TRBV4-1
J gene: TRBJ1-1
clone size: few
D gene: -
CDR3 DNA: TGCGCCAGCAGCCATAAGGAGGAGTTGGCTGAAGCTTTCTTT
CDR3 protein: CASSHKEELAEAFF

V gene: TRBV6-5
J gene: TRBJ2-6
clone size: large
D gene: -
CDR3 DNA: TGTGCCAGCAGTTACTCCACAGGAACTGGGGCCAACGTCCTGACTTTC
CDR3 protein: CASSYSTGTGANVLTF

V gene: TRBV29-1
J gene: TRBJ2-3
clone size: few
D gene: TRBD2
CDR3 DNA: TGCAGCGTTGAAAGCGGGAGTATGGCAGATACGCAGTATTTT
CDR3 protein: CSVESGSMADTQYF

V gene: TRBV4-2
J gene: TRBJ2-1
clone size: -
D gene: -
CDR3 DNA: TGTGCCAGTAGGTGGGGCTCCTACAATGAGCAGTTCTTC
CDR3 protein: CASRWGSYNEQFF

V gene: TRBV6-4
J gene: TRBJ2-5
clone size: -
D gene: -
CDR3 DNA: TGTGTCAGCAGTTTATCAGCGGAAACCCAAGAGACCAAGTACTTC
CDR3 protein: CVSSLSAETQETKYF

V gene: TRBV4-2
J gene: TRBJ1-1
clone size: -
D gene: -
CDR3 DNA: TGTGCCAGCAGCCAAGAACTAGCGGGGGCTGAAGCTTTCTTT
CDR3 protein: CASSQELAGAEAFF

V gene: TRBV6-5
J gene: TRBJ2-1
clone size: -
D gene: -
CDR3 DNA: TGTGCCAGCAGTTACTCCACAGGAACTGGGGATTACAATGAGCAGTTCTTC
CDR3 protein: CASSYSTGTGDYNEQFF

V gene: TRBV25-1
J gene: TRBJ2-2
clone size: few
D gene: -
CDR3 DNA: TGTGCCAGCAGTGAATATAGGGACACCGGGGAGCTGTTTTTT
CDR3 protein: CASSEYRDTGELFF

V gene: TRBV7-9
J gene: TRBJ2-7
clone size: -
D gene: -
CDR3 DNA: TGTGCCAGCAGCTTTACTAAGTTC
CDR3 protein: CASSFTKF

V gene: TRBV20-1
J gene: TRBJ2-5
clone size: -
D gene: TRBD1
CDR3 DNA: TGCAGTGCTCCCAGGGGGCGCGAACAAGAGACCCAGTACTTC
CDR3 protein: CSAPRGREQETQYF

V gene: TRBV10-3
J gene: TRBJ1-1
clone size: large
D gene: -
CDR3 DNA: TGTGCCATCAGTGAGCCAGGGGTTGGCGCTTTCTTT
CDR3 protein: CAISEPGVGAFF

V gene: TRBV4-1
J gene: TRBJ2-6
clone size: -
D gene: -
CDR3 DNA: TGCGCCAGCAGCCAAGAAGAGGGCTCTGGGGCCAACGTCCTGACTTTC
CDR3 protein: CASSQEEGSGANVLTF

V gene: TRBV20-1
J gene: TRBJ2-5
clone size: few
D gene: -
CDR3 DNA: TGCAGTGCTAGAGGGGGAGTAGTTATAGAGACCCAGTACTTC
CDR3 protein: CSARGGVVIETQYF

V gene: TRBV25-1
J gene: TRBJ2-6
clone size: -
D gene: TRBD1
CDR3 DNA: TGTGCCAGCAGTGAAACAGGGGAGGCCAACGTCCTGACTTTC
CDR3 protein: CASSETGEANVLTF

V gene: TRBV6-2/TRBV6-3
J gene: TRBJ2-5
clone size: few
D gene: -
CDR3 DNA: TGTGCCAGCAATCTACTAGGTCCTCAAGAGACCCAGTACTTC
CDR3 protein: CASNLLGPQETQYF

V gene: TRBV15
J gene: TRBJ2-6
clone size: medium-sized
D gene: -
CDR3 DNA: TGTGCCACCAGCGGGCTTCGGGGGTCTGGGGCCAACGTCCTGACTTTC
CDR3 protein: CATSGLRGSGANVLTF

V gene: TRBV6-4
J gene: TRBJ2-3
clone size: few
D gene: TRBD2
CDR3 DNA: TGTGCCAGCAGTGACAGCGGGGGGGCCACAGATACGCAGTATTTT
CDR3 protein: CASSDSGGATDTQYF

V gene: TRBV21-1
J gene: TRBJ2-2
clone size: medium-sized
D gene: -
CDR3 DNA: TGTGCCAGCAGCAAAGTTAGCTACCCGAACACCGGGGAGCTGTTTTTT
CDR3 protein: CASSKVSYPNTGELFF

V gene: TRBV24-1
J gene: TRBJ2-2
clone size: few
D gene: TRBD1
CDR3 DNA: TGTGCCACCAGTGACCACAGGGGGCACACCGGGGAGCTGTTTTTT
CDR3 protein: CATSDHRGHTGELFF

V gene: TRBV20-1
J gene: TRBJ2-5
clone size: few
D gene: TRBD2
CDR3 DNA: TGCGGAGGTCGGGGGGGGGCCAACCAAGAGACCCAGTACTTC
CDR3 protein: CGGRGGANQETQYF

V gene: TRBV6-5
J gene: TRBJ1-5
clone size: large
D gene: TRBD1
CDR3 DNA: TGTGCCAGCAGTTACTCGGGGACAGGGGCCGCGGTAACTCAGCCCCAGCATTTT
CDR3 protein: CASSYSGTGAAVTQPQHF

V gene: TRBV6-4
J gene: TRBJ1-1
clone size: -
D gene: -
CDR3 DNA: TGTGCCAGCAGTGTTGAGACAGACAACACTGAAGCTTTCTTT
CDR3 protein: CASSVETDNTEAFF

V gene: TRBV6-2/TRBV6-3
J gene: TRBJ2-2
clone size: few
D gene: -
CDR3 DNA: TGTGCCAGCAGCAAGGAGGGCCGGGACACCGGGGAGCTGTTTTTT
CDR3 protein: CASSKEGRDTGELFF

V gene: TRBV20-1
J gene: TRBJ1-1
clone size: -
D gene: TRBD1
CDR3 DNA: TGCAGTGCTACGACAGGGGCGAACACTGAAGCTTTCTTT
CDR3 protein: CSATTGANTEAFF

V gene: TRBV6-1
J gene: TRBJ2-7
clone size: -
D gene: TRBD2
CDR3 DNA: TGTGCCAGCAGGGGGACTAGCGGGAGCTCAACCTACGAGCAGTACTTC
CDR3 protein: CASRGTSGSSTYEQYF

V gene: TRBV6-4
J gene: TRBJ2-2
clone size: few
D gene: -
CDR3 DNA: TGTGCCAGCAGTGAGGGTGGAGACACCGGGGAGCTGTTTTTT
CDR3 protein: CASSEGGDTGELFF